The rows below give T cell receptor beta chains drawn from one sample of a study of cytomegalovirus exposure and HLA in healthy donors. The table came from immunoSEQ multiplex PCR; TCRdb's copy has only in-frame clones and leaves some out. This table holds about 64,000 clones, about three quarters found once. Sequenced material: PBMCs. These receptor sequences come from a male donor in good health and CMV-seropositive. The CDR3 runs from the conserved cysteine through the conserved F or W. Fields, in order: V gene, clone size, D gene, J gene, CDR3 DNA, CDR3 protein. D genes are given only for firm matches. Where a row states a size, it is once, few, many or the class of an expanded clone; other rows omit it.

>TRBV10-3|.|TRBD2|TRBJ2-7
TGTGCCATCAGTGAGTCGGGGGGGTACTCCTACGAGCAGTACTTC
CAISESGGYSYEQYF
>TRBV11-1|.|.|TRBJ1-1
TGTGCCAGCAGCGGTCGGACAAATCAGAACACTGAAGCTTTCTTT
CASSGRTNQNTEAFF
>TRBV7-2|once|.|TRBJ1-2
TGTGCCAGCAGCTTAAGACAGTGGGGCTACACCTTC
CASSLRQWGYTF
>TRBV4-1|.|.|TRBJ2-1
TGCGCGATCAAGGGGGAGAGTCCCAGACTGTACAATGAGCAGTTCTTC
CAIKGESPRLYNEQFF
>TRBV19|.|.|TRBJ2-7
TGTGCCAGCAGCCAGGGCTGGTACGAGCAGTACTTC
CASSQGWYEQYF
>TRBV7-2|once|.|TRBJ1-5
TGTGCCAGCAGCCGTGACAGGAATAGCAATCAGCCCCAGCATTTT
CASSRDRNSNQPQHF
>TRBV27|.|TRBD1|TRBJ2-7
TGTGCCAGCAGTTTCACAGGGGTGGTTCACGAGCAGTACTTC
CASSFTGVVHEQYF
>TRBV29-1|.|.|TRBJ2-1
TGCAGCGTTACTCCGTCACTAGCAAGGAATGAGCAGTTCTTC
CSVTPSLARNEQFF
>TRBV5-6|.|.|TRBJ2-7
TGTGCCAGCAGCCGAGTCGGGGGGCTGGAGGAGCAGTACTTC
CASSRVGGLEEQYF
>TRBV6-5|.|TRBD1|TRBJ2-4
TGTGCCAGCAGCTCGACAGGGTTTTGGGGGAACATTCAGTACTTC
CASSSTGFWGNIQYF
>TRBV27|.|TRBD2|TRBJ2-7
TGTGCCAGCAGTTTATGGGGGGGGGTGGAGGGCGGAGAGCAGTACTTC
CASSLWGGVEGGEQYF
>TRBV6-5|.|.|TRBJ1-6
TGTGCCAGCAGACCGCGGGGGAATTCACCCCTCCACTTT
CASRPRGNSPLHF
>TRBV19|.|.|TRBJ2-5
TGTGCCAGTAGTATGGGGTGGGGCGAGACCCAGTACTTC
CASSMGWGETQYF
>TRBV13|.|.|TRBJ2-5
TGTGCCAGCAGCTCCCAGTTTGAAGAGACCCAGTACTTC
CASSSQFEETQYF
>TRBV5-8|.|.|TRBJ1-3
TGTGCCAGCAGCTCCCGGGCTGGAAACACCATATATTTT
CASSSRAGNTIYF
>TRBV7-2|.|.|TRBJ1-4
TGTGCCAGCAGCTGGGGCGGTTCTAATGAAAAACTGTTTTTT
CASSWGGSNEKLFF
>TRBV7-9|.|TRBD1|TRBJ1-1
TGTGCCAGCAGCCCCGGGGACAGGGTCGGGACTGAAGCTTTCTTT
CASSPGDRVGTEAFF
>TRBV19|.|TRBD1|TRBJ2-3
TGTGCCAGTAGTACGACAGGGGGGTCAGATACGCAGTATTTT
CASSTTGGSDTQYF
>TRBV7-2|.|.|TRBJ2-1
TGTGCCAGCAGCTTGGGAGGGGGGGTATCCTACAATGAGCAGTTCTTC
CASSLGGGVSYNEQFF
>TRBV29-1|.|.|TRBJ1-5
TGCAGCGTTGCGTATAGCCGCAATCAGCCCCAGCATTTT
CSVAYSRNQPQHF
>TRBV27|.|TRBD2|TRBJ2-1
TGTGCCAGCAGTTTATCCCCGGGACGGGGGGTCTCCTACAATGAGCAGTTCTTC
CASSLSPGRGVSYNEQFF
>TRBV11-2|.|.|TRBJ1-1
TGTGCCAGCAGGCGGGTTGCGGACACTGAAGCTTTCTTT
CASRRVADTEAFF
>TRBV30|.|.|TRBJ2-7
TGTGCCTGGAGGAGGCAGCCAGCCTACGAGCAGTACTTC
CAWRRQPAYEQYF
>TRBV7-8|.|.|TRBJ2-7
TGTGCCAGCAGCCCCACAGTTGGACAAGGCAACTACGAGCAGTACTTC
CASSPTVGQGNYEQYF
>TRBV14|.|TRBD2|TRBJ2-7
TGTGCCAGCAGCCCACTAGCGGGGGGCATCTCCTACGAGCAGTACTTC
CASSPLAGGISYEQYF
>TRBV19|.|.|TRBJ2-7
TGTGCCAGTAGTTGGGGAGCCGAGCAGTACTTC
CASSWGAEQYF
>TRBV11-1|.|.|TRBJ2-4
TGTGCCAGCAGCGCACCGAGCCGGGGGGCCAAAAACATTCAGTACTTC
CASSAPSRGAKNIQYF
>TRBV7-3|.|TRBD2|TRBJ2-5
TGTGCCAGCAGCTTAACCAGCGGGGGGGCCGAGACCCAGTACTTC
CASSLTSGGAETQYF
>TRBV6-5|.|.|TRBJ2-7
TGTGCCAGCAGTTACTCGGGCTCGGTCGCCTCCTACGAGCAGTACTTC
CASSYSGSVASYEQYF
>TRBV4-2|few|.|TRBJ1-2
TGTGCCAGCAGCCAACTGGGCACTGGCTACACCTTC
CASSQLGTGYTF
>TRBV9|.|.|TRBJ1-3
TGTGCCAGCAGCGTAGCCGGGAACACCATATATTTT
CASSVAGNTIYF
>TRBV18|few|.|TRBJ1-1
TGTGCCAGCTCACCACAGCCAGGGCAGACTGAAGCTTTCTTT
CASSPQPGQTEAFF
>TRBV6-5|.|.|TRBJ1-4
TGTGCCAGCAGTTACTCCCCCACGGGTAATGAAAAACTGTTTTTT
CASSYSPTGNEKLFF
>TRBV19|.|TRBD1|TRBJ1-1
TGTGCCAGTAGCCAGACCGGGACAGGGGCTACTTTCTTT
CASSQTGTGATFF
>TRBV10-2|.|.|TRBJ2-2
TGCGCCAGCAGTGAGTCGGCAGGGCCGAACACCGGGGAGCTGTTTTTT
CASSESAGPNTGELFF
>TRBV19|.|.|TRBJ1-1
TGTGCCAGTAGCCTGACAGGTCCGATGAACACTGAAGCTTTCTTT
CASSLTGPMNTEAFF
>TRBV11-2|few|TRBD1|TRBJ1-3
TGTGCCAGCAGCTCCTGGGGACAGGAAGGCTCTGGAAACACCATATATTTT
CASSSWGQEGSGNTIYF
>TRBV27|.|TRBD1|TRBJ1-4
TGTGCCAGCAGTCCTACAGGGGTGGTGGGTGAAAAACTGTTTTTT
CASSPTGVVGEKLFF
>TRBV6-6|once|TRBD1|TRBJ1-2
TGTGCCAGCAGTTCCCCCTCCGGGACAGGGAACTATGGCTACACCTTC
CASSSPSGTGNYGYTF
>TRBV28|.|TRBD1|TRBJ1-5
TGTGCCAGCACTCGACAGGGGGACCGATTTTATAGCAATCAGCCCCAGCATTTT
CASTRQGDRFYSNQPQHF
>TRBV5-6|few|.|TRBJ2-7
TGTGCCAGCAGCCCCTTCTACGAGCAGTACTTC
CASSPFYEQYF